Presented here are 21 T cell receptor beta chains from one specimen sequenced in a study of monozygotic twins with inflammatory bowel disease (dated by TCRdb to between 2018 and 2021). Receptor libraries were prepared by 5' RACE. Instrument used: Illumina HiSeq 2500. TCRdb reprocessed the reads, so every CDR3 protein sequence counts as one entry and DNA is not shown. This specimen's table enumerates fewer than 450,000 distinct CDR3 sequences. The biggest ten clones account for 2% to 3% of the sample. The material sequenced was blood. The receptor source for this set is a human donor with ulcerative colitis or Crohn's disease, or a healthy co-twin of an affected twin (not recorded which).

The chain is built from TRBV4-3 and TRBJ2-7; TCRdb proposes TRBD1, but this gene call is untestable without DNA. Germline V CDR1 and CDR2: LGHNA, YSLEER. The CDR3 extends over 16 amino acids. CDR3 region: CASSQWMGDRGYEQYF.

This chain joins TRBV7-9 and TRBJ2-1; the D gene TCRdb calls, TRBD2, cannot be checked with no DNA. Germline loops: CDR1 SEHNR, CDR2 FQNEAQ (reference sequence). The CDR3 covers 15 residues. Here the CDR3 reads CASSLSSGGAGPGFF.

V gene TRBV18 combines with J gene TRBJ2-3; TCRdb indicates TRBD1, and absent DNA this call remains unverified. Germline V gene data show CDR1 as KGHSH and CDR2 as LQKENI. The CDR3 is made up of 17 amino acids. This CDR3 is CASSPSSGQGRTDTQYF.

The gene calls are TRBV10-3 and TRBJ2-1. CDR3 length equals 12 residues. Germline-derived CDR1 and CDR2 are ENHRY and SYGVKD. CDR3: CAISARGDEQFF.

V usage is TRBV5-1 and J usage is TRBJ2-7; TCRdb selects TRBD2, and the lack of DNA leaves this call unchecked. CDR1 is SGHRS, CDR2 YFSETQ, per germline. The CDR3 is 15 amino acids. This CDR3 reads CASSLVGGGAGEQYF.

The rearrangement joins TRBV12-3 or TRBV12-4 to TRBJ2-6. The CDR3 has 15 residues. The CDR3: CASSGRFSGANVLTF.

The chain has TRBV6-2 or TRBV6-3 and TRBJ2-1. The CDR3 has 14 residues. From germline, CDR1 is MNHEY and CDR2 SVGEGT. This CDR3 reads CASSYRLIYNEQFF.

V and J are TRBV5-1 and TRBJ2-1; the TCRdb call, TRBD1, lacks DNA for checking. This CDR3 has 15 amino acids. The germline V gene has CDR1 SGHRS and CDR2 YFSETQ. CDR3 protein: CASSRQDSSYNEQFF.

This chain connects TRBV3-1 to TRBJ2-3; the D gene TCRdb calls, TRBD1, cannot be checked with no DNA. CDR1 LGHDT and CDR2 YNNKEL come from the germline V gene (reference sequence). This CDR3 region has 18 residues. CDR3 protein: CASSQVMAGPTSTDTQYF.

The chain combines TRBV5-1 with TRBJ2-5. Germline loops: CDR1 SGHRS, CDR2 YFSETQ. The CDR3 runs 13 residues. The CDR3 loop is CASSLNGVETQYF.

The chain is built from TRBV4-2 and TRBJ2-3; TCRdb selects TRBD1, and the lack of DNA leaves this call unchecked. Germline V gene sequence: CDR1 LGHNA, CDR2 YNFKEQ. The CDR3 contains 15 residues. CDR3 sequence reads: CASSQAQGYTDTQYF.

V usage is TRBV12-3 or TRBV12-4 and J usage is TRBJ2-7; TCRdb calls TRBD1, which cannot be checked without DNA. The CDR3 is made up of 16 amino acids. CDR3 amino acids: CASSSAGTGVPYEQYF.

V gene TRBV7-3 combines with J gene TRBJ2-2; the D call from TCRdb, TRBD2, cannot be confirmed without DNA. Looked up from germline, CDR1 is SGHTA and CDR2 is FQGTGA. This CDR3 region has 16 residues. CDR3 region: CASSLMQGPNTGELFF.

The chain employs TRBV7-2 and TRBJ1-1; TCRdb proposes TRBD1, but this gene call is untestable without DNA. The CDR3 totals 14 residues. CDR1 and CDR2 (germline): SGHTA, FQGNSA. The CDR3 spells CASSIQGGGTEAFF.

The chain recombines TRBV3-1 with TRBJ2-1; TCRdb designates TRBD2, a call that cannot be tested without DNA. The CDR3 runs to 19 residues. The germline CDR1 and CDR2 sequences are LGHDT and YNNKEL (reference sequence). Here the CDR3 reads CASSLRLAGDPIAYNEQFF.

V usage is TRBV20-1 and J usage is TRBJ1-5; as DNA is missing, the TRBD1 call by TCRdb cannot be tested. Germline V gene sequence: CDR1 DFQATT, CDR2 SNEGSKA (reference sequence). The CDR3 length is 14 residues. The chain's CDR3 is CSASNRLTNQPQHF.

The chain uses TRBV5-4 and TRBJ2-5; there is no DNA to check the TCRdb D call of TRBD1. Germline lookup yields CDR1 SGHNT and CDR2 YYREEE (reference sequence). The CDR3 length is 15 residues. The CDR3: CASSLNRGLEETQYF.

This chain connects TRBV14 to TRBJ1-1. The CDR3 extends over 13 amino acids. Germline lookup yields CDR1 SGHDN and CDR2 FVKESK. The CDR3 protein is CASSQDWGTGAFF.

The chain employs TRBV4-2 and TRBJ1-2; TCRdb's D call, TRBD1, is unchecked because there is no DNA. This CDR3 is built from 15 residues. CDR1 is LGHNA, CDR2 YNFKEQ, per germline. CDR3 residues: CASSGTLEANYGYTF.

The CDR3 sequence: CASSLGASQETQYF. The rearrangement uses TRBV7-2 and TRBJ2-5. The germline CDR1 and CDR2 sequences are SGHTA and FQGNSA. This CDR3 has 14 amino acids.

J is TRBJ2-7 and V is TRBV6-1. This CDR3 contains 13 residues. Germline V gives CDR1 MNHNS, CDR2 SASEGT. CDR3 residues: CASSEWVSYEQYF.